This T cell receptor (beta chain) was identified in a study of T-cell memory formation after mild COVID-19. Study-wide results and limits: Contracting clones from day 15 to 85 had balanced CD4/CD8; later expanders favoured CD4+. In pre-infection memory, a portion of responding clones appeared, which suggested that cross-reactive memory joined.

A note on this clonotype: No antigen is known for it.

The CDR3 is 16 amino acids. With 5 bases removed from V and 5 bases from J, the gap between germline ends came to 16 bases. Germline CDR1 is MNHEY and CDR2 is SVGAGI. Using its own MiXCR run on the 5' RACE reads, TCRdb lists one record per CDR3 protein. This sample yields hundreds of thousands of distinct CDR3 sequences, of which 15% to 20% are seen a single time; around 8.4% belongs to the top ten. The rearrangement uses TRBV6-5 and TRBJ2-6, with TRBD2 as a possible D gene (6 bases). Sequencing was performed on PBMCs or a T cell subset sorted from them (not recorded which). This TCR was recovered from an adult woman who had mild COVID-19 (a few samples of this study predate the infection). Cell type and time point are not known. CDR3 loop: CASSRRAPGRANVLTF. CDR3 bases: TGTGCCAGCAGTCGGAGGGCACCGGGGCGGGCCAACGTCCTGACTTTC.